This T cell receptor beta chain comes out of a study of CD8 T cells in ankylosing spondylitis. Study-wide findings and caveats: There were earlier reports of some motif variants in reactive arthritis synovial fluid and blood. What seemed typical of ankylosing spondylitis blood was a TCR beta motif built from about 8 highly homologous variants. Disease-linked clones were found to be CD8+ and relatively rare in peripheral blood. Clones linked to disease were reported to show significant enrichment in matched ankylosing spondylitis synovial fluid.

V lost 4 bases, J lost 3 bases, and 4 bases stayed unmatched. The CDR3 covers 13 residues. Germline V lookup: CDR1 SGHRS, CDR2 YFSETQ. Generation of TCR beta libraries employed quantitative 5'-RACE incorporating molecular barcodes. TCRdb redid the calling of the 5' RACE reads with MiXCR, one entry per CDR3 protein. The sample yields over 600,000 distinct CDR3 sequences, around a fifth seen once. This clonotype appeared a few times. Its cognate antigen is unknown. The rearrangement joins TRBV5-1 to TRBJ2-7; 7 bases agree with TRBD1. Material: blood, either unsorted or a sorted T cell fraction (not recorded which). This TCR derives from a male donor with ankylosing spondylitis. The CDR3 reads CASSPTGNYEQYF. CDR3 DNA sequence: TGCGCCAGCAGCCCGACAGGGAACTACGAGCAGTACTTC.